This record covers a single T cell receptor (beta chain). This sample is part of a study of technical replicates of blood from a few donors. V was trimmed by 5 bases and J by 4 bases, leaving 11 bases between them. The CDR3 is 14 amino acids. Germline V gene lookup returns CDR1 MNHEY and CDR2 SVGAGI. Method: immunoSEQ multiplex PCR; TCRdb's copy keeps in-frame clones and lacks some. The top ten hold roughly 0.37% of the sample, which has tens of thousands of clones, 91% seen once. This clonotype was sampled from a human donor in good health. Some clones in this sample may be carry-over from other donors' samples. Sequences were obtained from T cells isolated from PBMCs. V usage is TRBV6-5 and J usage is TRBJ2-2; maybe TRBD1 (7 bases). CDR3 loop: CASSTQGGTGELFF. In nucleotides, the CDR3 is TGTGCCAGCAGTACCCAGGGGGGCACCGGGGAGCTGTTTTTT.